Listed below are T cell receptor beta chains from one sample, sequenced in a study of blood T cell repertoires in COVID-19. TCRdb's table, derived via immunoSEQ multiplex PCR, lists solely in-frame clones and lacks some. The table records approximately 54,000 clones, 75% to 85% of them present only once. Sequenced material: peripheral blood. Receptors originate from a woman aged 60-70 years with acute or convalescent COVID-19. Both conserved end residues are part of each CDR3. D genes are given only for firm matches. Rows may omit the clone size; those that give it use once, few, many or a size class.

NA,NA,TRBV9,TRBJ2-3,CASSVAASVGTDTQYF,TGTGCCAGCAGCGTAGCTGCCAGCGTGGGCACAGATACGCAGTATTTT
few,TRBD1,TRBV6-5,TRBJ1-1,CASSPGQGGAEAFF,TGTGCCAGCAGTCCAGGACAGGGAGGCGCTGAAGCTTTCTTT
NA,NA,TRBV6-5,TRBJ1-6,CASRDSSYNSPLHF,TGTGCCAGCCGAGATAGCTCCTATAATTCACCCCTCCACTTT
NA,NA,TRBV19,TRBJ2-7,CASSIDLASSYEQYF,TGTGCCAGTAGTATAGATCTCGCCAGTTCCTACGAGCAGTACTTC
NA,NA,TRBV30,TRBJ1-2,CAWSARGVDYGYTF,TGTGCCTGGAGCGCCCGGGGGGTGGACTATGGCTACACCTTC
NA,NA,TRBV5-6,TRBJ2-7,CASSADTGQGREQYF,TGTGCCAGCAGCGCCGACACAGGGCAGGGACGCGAGCAGTACTTC
NA,NA,TRBV6-1,TRBJ1-2,CASSEDRETRYTF,TGTGCCAGCAGTGAGGACAGAGAGACCCGCTACACCTTC
NA,NA,TRBV3-1/TRBV3-2,TRBJ1-1,CASSQDFRGMNTEAFF,TGTGCCAGCAGCCAAGATTTTAGGGGAATGAACACTGAAGCTTTCTTT
NA,TRBD2,TRBV24-1,TRBJ2-7,CATSDEHSGREYF,TGTGCCACCAGTGATGAACATAGCGGGAGAGAGTACTTC
few,NA,TRBV2,TRBJ2-2,CASSVQGIKNTGELFF,TGTGCCAGCAGTGTACAGGGAATTAAGAACACCGGGGAGCTGTTTTTT
NA,TRBD2,TRBV9,TRBJ2-1,CASSGTSGRNGEQFF,TGTGCCAGCAGCGGGACTAGCGGGAGGAATGGTGAGCAGTTCTTC
NA,NA,TRBV7-2,TRBJ2-7,CASSSISYEQYF,TGTGCCAGCAGCAGCATCTCCTACGAGCAGTACTTC
NA,NA,TRBV30,TRBJ1-1,CAWSLSFGTEAFF,TGTGCCTGGAGTCTCTCATTCGGCACTGAAGCTTTCTTT
once,TRBD1,TRBV24-1,TRBJ1-5,CATSDTGRGHQPQHF,TGTGCCACCAGTGATACGGGAAGGGGGCATCAGCCCCAGCATTTT
NA,TRBD1,TRBV15,TRBJ2-7,CATSTTGGSYEQYF,TGTGCCACCAGCACGACAGGGGGCTCCTACGAGCAGTACTTC
NA,TRBD1,TRBV5-6,TRBJ2-5,CASSARQGSWETQYF,TGTGCCAGCAGCGCTCGACAGGGGAGTTGGGAGACCCAGTACTTC
NA,NA,TRBV29-1,TRBJ2-5,CSVGGEETQYF,TGCAGCGTTGGGGGAGAAGAGACCCAGTACTTC
NA,NA,TRBV18,TRBJ1-2,CASSPAEGNYGYTF,TGTGCCAGCTCACCCGCGGAGGGGAACTATGGCTACACCTTC